This T cell receptor (beta chain) comes out of a study of PD-1 blockade in classical Hodgkin lymphoma. As for the study in general: Nivolumab dosing for patients was 3 mg/kg, administered intravenously every 2 weeks. Study-wide results and limits: While CD8+ TCR diversity did not rise significantly by C4D1, CD4+ TCR diversity did.

This CDR3 is 15 amino acids long. Trimming removed 4 bases from V and 9 bases from J, with 22 bases in between. Per the germline V gene, CDR1 is SGHAT and CDR2 is FQNNGV. Autologous stem cell transplantation was followed by relapse in every patient, and brentuximab vedotin exposure varied. The count of this clone is one. Its antigen remains unidentified. TCRdb's table, derived via immunoSEQ multiplex PCR, lists solely in-frame clones and lacks some. The sample holds approximately 89,000 clones; approximately 88% are singletons and the top ten take 12%. The sample in question was peripheral blood mononuclear cells (PBMCs), obtained at baseline. V and J are TRBV11-2 and TRBJ2-7; weak D call: TRBD1 (6 bases). This sequence was found in a human donor with classical Hodgkin lymphoma. CDR3 amino acids: CASSSRPDRHEGQYF. DNA of the CDR3: TGTGCCAGCAGCTCCCGCCCCGACAGGCACGAGGGGCAGTACTTC.